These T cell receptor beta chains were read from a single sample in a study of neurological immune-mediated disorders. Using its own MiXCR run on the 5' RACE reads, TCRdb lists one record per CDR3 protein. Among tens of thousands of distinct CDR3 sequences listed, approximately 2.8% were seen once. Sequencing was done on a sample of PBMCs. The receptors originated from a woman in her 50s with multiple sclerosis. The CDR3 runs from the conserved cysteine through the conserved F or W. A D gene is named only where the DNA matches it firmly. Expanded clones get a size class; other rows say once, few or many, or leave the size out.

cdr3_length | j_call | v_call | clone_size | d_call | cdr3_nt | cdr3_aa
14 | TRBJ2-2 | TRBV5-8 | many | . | TGTGCCAGCAGAGGGCTGACGCTCACCGGGGAGCTGTTTTTT | CASRGLTLTGELFF
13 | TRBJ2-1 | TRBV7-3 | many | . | TGTGCCAGCAGCTCTGGAGTATACAATGAGCAGTTCTTC | CASSSGVYNEQFF
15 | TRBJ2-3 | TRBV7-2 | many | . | TGTGCCAGCAGCCCCAGGGGCTACCTCACAGATACGCAGTATTTT | CASSPRGYLTDTQYF
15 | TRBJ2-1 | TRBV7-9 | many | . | TGTGCCAGCAGCTTCGTCGGGACTGGGCACAATGAGCAGTTCTTC | CASSFVGTGHNEQFF
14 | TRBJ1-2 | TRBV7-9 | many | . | TGTGCCAGCAGCGGAGGACGGACCAACTATGGCTACACCTTC | CASSGGRTNYGYTF
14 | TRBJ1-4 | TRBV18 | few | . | TGTGCCAGCTCAGCCCCGGGGCGGCATGAAAAACTGTTTTTT | CASSAPGRHEKLFF
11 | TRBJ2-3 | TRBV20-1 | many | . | TGCAGTGCCCGTAGGTCGGATACGCAGTATTTT | CSARRSDTQYF
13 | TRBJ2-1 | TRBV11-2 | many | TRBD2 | TGTGCCAGCAGAGGACTAGCGGGGGCTAGCCAGTTCTTC | CASRGLAGASQFF
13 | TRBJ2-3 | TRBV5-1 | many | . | TGCGCCAGCAGCTTGGGGGGGGCAGATACGCAGTATTTT | CASSLGGADTQYF
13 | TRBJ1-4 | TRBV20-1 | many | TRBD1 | TGCAGTGCTACCGGACAGGGTCACGAAAAACTGTTTTTT | CSATGQGHEKLFF
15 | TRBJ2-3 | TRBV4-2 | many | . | TGTGCCAGCAGCCAAGCGGGGTCTAGCACAGATACGCAGTATTTT | CASSQAGSSTDTQYF
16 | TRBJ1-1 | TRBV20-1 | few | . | TGCAGTGCCTCTTGGCCGGGAAAAAGCCGGAACACTGAAGCTTTCTTT | CSASWPGKSRNTEAFF
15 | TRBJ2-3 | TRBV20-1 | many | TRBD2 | TGCAGTGCTAGAGTTAATAGCGGGAGGGCCGTTACGCAGTATTTT | CSARVNSGRAVTQYF
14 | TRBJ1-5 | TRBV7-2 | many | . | TGTGCCAGCAGCTTGGAGGGGAGAAATCAGCCCCAGCATTTT | CASSLEGRNQPQHF
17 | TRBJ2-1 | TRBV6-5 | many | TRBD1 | TGTGCCAGCAGGCCAGACAGGGCGACTACCTCCTACAATGAGCAGTTCTTC | CASRPDRATTSYNEQFF
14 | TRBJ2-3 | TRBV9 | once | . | TGTGCCAGCAGCGTAGACAAGAACCCAGATACGCAGTATTTT | CASSVDKNPDTQYF
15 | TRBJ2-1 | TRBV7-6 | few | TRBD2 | TGTGCCAGCAGAGCATGGACTAGCGGCAGCCATGAGCAGTTCTTC | CASRAWTSGSHEQFF
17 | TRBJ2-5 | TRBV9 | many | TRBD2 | TGTGCCAGCAGCGCCTCCCTTGGGGGGGGGAAGCAAGAGACCCAGTACTTC | CASSASLGGGKQETQYF
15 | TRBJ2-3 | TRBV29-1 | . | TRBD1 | TGCAGCGTCGGAAGGACAGGGAGAGGCACAGATACGCAGTATTTT | CSVGRTGRGTDTQYF
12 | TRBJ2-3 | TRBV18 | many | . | TGTGCCAGCTCACCCACTGGTTATGGGGCGTATTTT | CASSPTGYGAYF
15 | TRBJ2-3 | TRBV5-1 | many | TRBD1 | TGCGCCAGCAGCTTGCAGGACAGGGAGATAGATACGCAGTATTTT | CASSLQDREIDTQYF